This paragraph covers one T cell receptor (beta chain) sequence. What it binds is unknown. This sample is part of a study of OX40 agonist ivuxolimab in advanced cancers. Study-wide background: A diagnosis of hepatocellular carcinoma, melanoma, renal cell or head and neck cancer was present in dose-escalation patients. Study-level results: Circulating CD4+ and CD8+ T cells showed clonal expansion by week 6 at 0.1 to 3.0 mg/kg.

TCRdb's table, derived via immunoSEQ multiplex PCR, lists solely in-frame clones and lacks some. The sample lists about 58,000 clones, 91% occurring once. This specimen consisted of CD4+ or CD8+ T cells sorted from blood, obtained in a trial of the OX40 agonist ivuxolimab. This TCR came from an adult with an advanced solid tumor such as melanoma, head and neck, liver or kidney cancer.

In DNA, the CDR3 is TGTGCCAGCAATGCCCCCGGGACTAGCGGGAGAGGTGAGCAGTTCTTC. Amino acid sequence: CASNAPGTSGRGEQFF. V is TRBV28 and J is TRBJ2-1; 14 bases match TRBD2. The CDR3 totals 16 residues. Looked up from germline, CDR1 is MDHEN and CDR2 is SYDVKM. The ends lost 7 bases at V and 9 bases at J; junction bases unmatched: 11.